This is a list of T cell receptor beta chains from one sample in a study of T cells in Graves' hyperthyroidism and ophthalmopathy. TCRdb reprocessed the multiplex PCR reads with MiXCR, giving one entry per CDR3 protein. This table holds 380,000 or so distinct CDR3 sequences, approximately 20% found once. Sequenced: blood. The receptors were sampled from a woman in her late teens or twenties with Graves' hyperthyroidism. The CDR3 runs from the conserved cysteine through the conserved F or W.

V	J	CDR3
TRBV3-1	TRBJ1-1	CASSPTPSGTGVDEAFF
TRBV20-1	TRBJ2-5	CSAQDSLETQYF
TRBV3-1	TRBJ2-7	CASSQEFQRGGSPEQYF
TRBV11-1	TRBJ2-5	CASSRGDSFQETQYF
TRBV30	TRBJ1-2	CAWRLQGGGNYGYTF
TRBV7-9	TRBJ1-2	CASGGDSSFYGYTF
TRBV20-1	TRBJ2-5	CSAQGLAGVETQYF
TRBV18	TRBJ1-2	CASAGGSRDYTF
TRBV5-1	TRBJ2-7	CASSLGQARYEQYF
TRBV7-2	TRBJ1-2	CASSLVVFYGYTF
TRBV9	TRBJ1-2	CASSPTTGAYGYTF
TRBV6-5	TRBJ2-7	CASSYPGQTYEQYF
TRBV7-6	TRBJ2-2	CASSSKASGANTGELFF
TRBV7-2	TRBJ1-1	CASSSYRGTAFF
TRBV5-5	TRBJ2-7	CASSSPTNLYEQYF
TRBV6-5	TRBJ1-5	CASSYGEGFLISQPQHF
TRBV24-1	TRBJ1-5	CATSDFGGINQPQHF
TRBV5-1	TRBJ2-1	CASSLGGAGNEQFF
TRBV2	TRBJ2-5	CASTKSLKETQYF
TRBV11-3	TRBJ2-7	CASSLDHRNEQYF
TRBV12-3/TRBV12-4	TRBJ2-6	CASSAGISGANVLTF
TRBV6-5	TRBJ1-5	CASSYVRSSNQPQHF
TRBV20-1	TRBJ2-4	CSAPGQGSSSAKNIQYF
TRBV6-2/TRBV6-3	TRBJ2-2	CASRRITGELFF
TRBV25-1	TRBJ2-2	CASSDLTGELFF
TRBV20-1	TRBJ2-7	CSARASRSYEQYF
TRBV12-5	TRBJ2-2	CASGLGGNTGELFF
TRBV6-1	TRBJ2-7	CASNQGGVAYEQYF
TRBV11-2	TRBJ2-2	CAWAGGPAGELFF
TRBV20-1	TRBJ2-4	CSASSGGGEVIQYF